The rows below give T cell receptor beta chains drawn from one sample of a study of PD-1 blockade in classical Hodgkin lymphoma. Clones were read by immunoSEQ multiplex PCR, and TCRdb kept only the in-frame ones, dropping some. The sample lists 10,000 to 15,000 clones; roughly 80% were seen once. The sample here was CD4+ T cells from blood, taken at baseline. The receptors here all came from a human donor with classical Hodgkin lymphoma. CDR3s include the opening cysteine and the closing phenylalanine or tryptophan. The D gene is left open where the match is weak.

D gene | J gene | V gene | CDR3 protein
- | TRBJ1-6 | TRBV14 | CASSQPTGYNSPLHF
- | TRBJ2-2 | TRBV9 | CASSGRGYNTGELFF
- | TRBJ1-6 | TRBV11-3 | CASSLTGLNSPLHF
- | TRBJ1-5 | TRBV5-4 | CASSPLGDVSNQPQHF
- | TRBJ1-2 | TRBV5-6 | CASSLGHWDYGYTF
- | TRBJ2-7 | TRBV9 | CASSVGHDYEQYF
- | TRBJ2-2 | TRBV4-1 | CASSTGRTGELFF
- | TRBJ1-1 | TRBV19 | CASRGARQMNTEAFF
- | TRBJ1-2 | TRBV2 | CASSAVGPLNYGYTF
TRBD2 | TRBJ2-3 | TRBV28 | CASSFAAGGASDTQYF
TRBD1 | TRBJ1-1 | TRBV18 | CASSPTGEGEAFF
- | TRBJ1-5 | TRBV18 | CASSIGGLGGQPQHF
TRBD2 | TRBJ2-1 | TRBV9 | CASSVTTSGEGNEQFF
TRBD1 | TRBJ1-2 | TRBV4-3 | CASSHRVGQSIGYTF
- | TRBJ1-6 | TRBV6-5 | CASSPGTAGSPLHF
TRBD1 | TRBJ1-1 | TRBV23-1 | CASSQRTGTHSEAFF
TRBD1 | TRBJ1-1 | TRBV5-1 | CASSTRQGLNTEAFF
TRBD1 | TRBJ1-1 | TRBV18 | CASSPQGDTEAFF
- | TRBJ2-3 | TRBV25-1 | CASSVIGTDTQYF
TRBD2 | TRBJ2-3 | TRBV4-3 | CASSQAGGDTQYF
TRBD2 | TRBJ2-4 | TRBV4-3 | CASSQDLAGLAGGRDIQYF
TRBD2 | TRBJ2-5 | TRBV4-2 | CASSLNSGGTGETQYF
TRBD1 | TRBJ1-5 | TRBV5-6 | CASSLRGQGGIGNQPQHF
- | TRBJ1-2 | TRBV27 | CASSLRVGIVYGYTF
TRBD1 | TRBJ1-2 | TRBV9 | CASSGTGGFGYTF
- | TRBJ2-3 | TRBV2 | CASSVDRFSTDTQYF
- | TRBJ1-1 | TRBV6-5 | CASRYIGRGEAFF
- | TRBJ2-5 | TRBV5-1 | CASSLRQPGETQYF
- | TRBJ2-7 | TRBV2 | CASSDQGCEQYF
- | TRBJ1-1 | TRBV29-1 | CSVVNLGHTEAFF
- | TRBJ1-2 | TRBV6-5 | CASSYGREGGYTF
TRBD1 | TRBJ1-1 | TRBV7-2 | CASSVGTDTEAFF
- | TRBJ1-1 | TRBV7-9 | CASSLEGRNTEAFF
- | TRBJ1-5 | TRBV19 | CASSIQGPLEPQHF
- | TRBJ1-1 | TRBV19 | CASSIPRGNTEAFF
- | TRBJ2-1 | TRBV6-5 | CASSLSSALYNEQFF
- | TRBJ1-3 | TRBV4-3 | CASSQLLGPRSGNTIYF
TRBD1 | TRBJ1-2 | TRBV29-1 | CSVSVDRDYGYTF
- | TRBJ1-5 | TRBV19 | CATGDLNSNQPQHF
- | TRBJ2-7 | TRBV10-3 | CAINRGREHEQYF
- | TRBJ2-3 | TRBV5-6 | CASSVLVGTDTQYF
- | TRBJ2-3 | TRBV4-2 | CASSQQDSGVDTQYF
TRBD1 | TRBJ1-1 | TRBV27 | CASSQVPGGTEAFF
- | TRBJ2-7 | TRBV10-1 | CASSHQGTYEQYF
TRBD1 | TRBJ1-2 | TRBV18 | CASSASGTVNYGYTF
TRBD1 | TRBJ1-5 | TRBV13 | CASSPVQGVCSNQPQHF
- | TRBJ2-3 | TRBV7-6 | CASSLVAGTDTQYF
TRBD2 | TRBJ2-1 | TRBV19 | CASSIEGAGEYNEQFF
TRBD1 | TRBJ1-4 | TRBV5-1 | CASSSGQLTNEKLFF
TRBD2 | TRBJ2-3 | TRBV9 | CASSVAASGFGDTQYF
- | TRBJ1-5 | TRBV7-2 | CASSLTGPGPQHF
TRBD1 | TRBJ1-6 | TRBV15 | CATSSAQGARAYNSPLHF
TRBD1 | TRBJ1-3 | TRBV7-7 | CASSLAGTGTGNTIYF
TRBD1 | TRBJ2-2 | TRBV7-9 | CASSQTRGSSSGELFF
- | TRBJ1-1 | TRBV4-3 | CASSQRQGTEAFF